This is a list of T cell receptor beta chains from one sample in a study of T cell repertoires in cytomegalovirus infection. TCRdb re-derived calls from the reads in MiXCR, one entry per CDR3 protein. Of 84,000 or so distinct CDR3 sequences listed, approximately 43% are singletons. Which antigens these TCRs recognize remains unknown. The material sequenced was CD8+ T cells from cultured PBMCs, taken from culture after CMV antigen stimulation. These receptors originate from a human donor in good health (CMV status not recorded). Some clones in this sample may be carry-over from other donors' samples. The CDR3 runs from the conserved cysteine through the conserved F or W. The D gene is left open where the match is weak. Clone size appears in some rows only: once, few, many, or a class for an expanded clone.

j_gene: TRBJ1-2
d_gene: NA
len: 14
v_gene: TRBV27
abundance: NA
CDR3aa: CASSLDTTNYGYTF
CDR3nt: TGTGCCAGCAGTTTAGATACTACTAACTATGGCTACACCTTC

j_gene: TRBJ2-1
d_gene: NA
len: 13
v_gene: TRBV6-6
abundance: once
CDR3aa: CASSYSTEAEQFF
CDR3nt: TGTGCCAGCAGTTACTCGACAGAGGCTGAGCAGTTCTTC

j_gene: TRBJ2-3
d_gene: TRBD2
len: 16
v_gene: TRBV11-2
abundance: few
CDR3aa: CASSLGGGFVTDTQYF
CDR3nt: TGTGCCAGCAGCTTAGGGGGAGGGTTTGTCACAGATACGCAGTATTTT

j_gene: TRBJ2-7
d_gene: NA
len: 14
v_gene: TRBV27
abundance: few
CDR3aa: CASSPGWGAYEQYF
CDR3nt: TGTGCCAGCAGCCCCGGCTGGGGGGCATACGAGCAGTACTTC

j_gene: TRBJ1-2
d_gene: NA
len: 14
v_gene: TRBV7-9
abundance: NA
CDR3aa: CASSVWKQHYGYTF
CDR3nt: TGTGCCAGCAGCGTCTGGAAACAGCACTATGGCTACACCTTC

j_gene: TRBJ2-7
d_gene: NA
len: 13
v_gene: TRBV6-5
abundance: NA
CDR3aa: CASSYVSSYEQYF
CDR3nt: TGTGCCAGCAGTTATGTTTCCTCCTACGAGCAGTACTTC

j_gene: TRBJ2-6
d_gene: NA
len: 15
v_gene: TRBV12-3/TRBV12-4
abundance: NA
CDR3aa: CASQSEGEGANVLTF
CDR3nt: TGTGCCAGCCAGTCCGAGGGAGAGGGGGCCAACGTCCTGACTTTC

j_gene: TRBJ2-1
d_gene: NA
len: 12
v_gene: TRBV2
abundance: NA
CDR3aa: CASRGTSDEQFF
CDR3nt: TGTGCCAGCAGAGGGACTTCGGATGAGCAGTTCTTC

j_gene: TRBJ2-5
d_gene: NA
len: 15
v_gene: TRBV11-2
abundance: NA
CDR3aa: CASRSVLPVQETQYF
CDR3nt: TGTGCCAGCAGGTCCGTATTGCCGGTACAAGAGACCCAGTACTTC

j_gene: TRBJ1-1
d_gene: TRBD1
len: 14
v_gene: TRBV9
abundance: once
CDR3aa: CASSSGTGKTEAFF
CDR3nt: TGTGCCAGCAGCTCCGGGACAGGGAAAACTGAAGCTTTCTTT

j_gene: TRBJ1-1
d_gene: NA
len: 13
v_gene: TRBV7-9
abundance: few
CDR3aa: CASRGLGDTEAFF
CDR3nt: TGTGCCAGCAGGGGCCTAGGTGACACTGAAGCTTTCTTT

j_gene: TRBJ2-3
d_gene: TRBD2
len: 15
v_gene: TRBV7-2
abundance: NA
CDR3aa: CASSLLAGVTDTQYF
CDR3nt: TGTGCCAGCAGCCTACTAGCGGGAGTCACAGATACGCAGTATTTT

j_gene: TRBJ2-7
d_gene: TRBD1
len: 11
v_gene: TRBV7-6
abundance: few
CDR3aa: CASGTGREQYF
CDR3nt: TGTGCCAGCGGGACAGGCAGGGAGCAGTACTTC

j_gene: TRBJ2-3
d_gene: TRBD2
len: 15
v_gene: TRBV10-2
abundance: NA
CDR3aa: CASSTAGEKEDTQYF
CDR3nt: TGCGCCAGCTCTACGGCGGGAGAGAAGGAAGATACGCAGTATTTT

j_gene: TRBJ1-2
d_gene: TRBD1
len: 14
v_gene: TRBV19
abundance: NA
CDR3aa: CASSIGTENYGYTF
CDR3nt: TGTGCCAGTAGTATTGGGACAGAGAACTATGGCTACACCTTC

j_gene: TRBJ2-5
d_gene: NA
len: 17
v_gene: TRBV28
abundance: NA
CDR3aa: CASSHPPTSALRGSQYF
CDR3nt: TGTGCCAGCAGCCACCCCCCGACTAGCGCTCTCAGGGGGTCCCAGTACTTC

j_gene: TRBJ2-3
d_gene: TRBD1
len: 15
v_gene: TRBV5-1
abundance: NA
CDR3aa: CASSLVRDRKDTQYF
CDR3nt: TGCGCCAGCAGCTTGGTCCGGGACAGAAAAGATACGCAGTATTTT

j_gene: TRBJ1-1
d_gene: NA
len: 13
v_gene: TRBV11-2
abundance: NA
CDR3aa: CASSFRPNTEAFF
CDR3nt: TGTGCCAGCAGCTTCAGGCCTAACACTGAAGCTTTCTTT

j_gene: TRBJ2-7
d_gene: NA
len: 15
v_gene: TRBV20-1
abundance: few
CDR3aa: CSARDTGYSSYEQYF
CDR3nt: TGCAGTGCTAGAGATACGGGATATAGCTCCTACGAGCAGTACTTC

j_gene: TRBJ2-7
d_gene: NA
len: 17
v_gene: TRBV7-2
abundance: many
CDR3aa: CASSTLYSGDGSYEQYF
CDR3nt: TGTGCCAGCAGTACCCTGTACAGCGGCGATGGTTCCTACGAGCAGTACTTC

j_gene: TRBJ2-1
d_gene: NA
len: 15
v_gene: TRBV7-7
abundance: once
CDR3aa: CASSLNPTGEPEQFF
CDR3nt: TGTGCTAGCAGCTTAAACCCAACGGGAGAACCTGAGCAGTTCTTC

j_gene: TRBJ2-1
d_gene: NA
len: 14
v_gene: TRBV12-3/TRBV12-4
abundance: NA
CDR3aa: CASSFRGPYNEQFF
CDR3nt: TGTGCCAGCAGTTTTCGGGGGCCCTACAATGAGCAGTTCTTC

j_gene: TRBJ2-1
d_gene: NA
len: 18
v_gene: TRBV11-1
abundance: NA
CDR3aa: CASSLADPRDQGFDEQFF
CDR3nt: TGTGCCAGCAGCTTAGCGGATCCCCGGGACCAGGGCTTCGATGAGCAGTTCTTC

j_gene: TRBJ2-5
d_gene: TRBD2
len: 16
v_gene: TRBV11-2
abundance: NA
CDR3aa: CASSQGLAGSQETQYF
CDR3nt: TGTGCCAGCAGCCAGGGACTAGCGGGTTCCCAAGAGACCCAGTACTTC

j_gene: TRBJ2-7
d_gene: NA
len: 13
v_gene: TRBV27
abundance: few
CDR3aa: CASSSGADFEQYF
CDR3nt: TGTGCCAGCAGTTCGGGGGCCGATTTCGAGCAGTACTTC

j_gene: TRBJ2-5
d_gene: NA
len: 14
v_gene: TRBV7-2
abundance: NA
CDR3aa: CASSFPHSGETQYF
CDR3nt: TGTGCCAGCAGCTTTCCGCATTCGGGAGAGACCCAGTACTTC

j_gene: TRBJ2-3
d_gene: NA
len: 16
v_gene: TRBV11-2
abundance: few
CDR3aa: CASSRARLLRGDTQYF
CDR3nt: TGTGCCAGCAGCCGCGCCCGTCTCCTCCGGGGAGATACGCAGTATTTT

j_gene: TRBJ1-1
d_gene: NA
len: 15
v_gene: TRBV4-2
abundance: few
CDR3aa: CASSQESGTNTEAFF
CDR3nt: TGTGCCAGCAGCCAAGAGTCAGGGACTAACACTGAAGCTTTCTTT

j_gene: TRBJ1-2
d_gene: NA
len: 15
v_gene: TRBV20-1
abundance: few
CDR3aa: CSARDNDIPIYGYTF
CDR3nt: TGCAGTGCTAGAGATAATGACATCCCGATCTATGGCTACACCTTC

j_gene: TRBJ2-1
d_gene: TRBD2
len: 16
v_gene: TRBV7-8
abundance: many
CDR3aa: CASSASGFSSYNEQFF
CDR3nt: TGTGCCAGCAGCGCTAGCGGCTTTAGCTCCTACAATGAGCAGTTCTTC

j_gene: TRBJ2-1
d_gene: NA
len: 14
v_gene: TRBV27
abundance: NA
CDR3aa: CASSRVRSGNEQFF
CDR3nt: TGTGCCAGCAGTCGCGTCAGATCGGGCAATGAGCAGTTCTTC

j_gene: TRBJ2-7
d_gene: NA
len: 15
v_gene: TRBV7-8
abundance: NA
CDR3aa: CASSLRDTSSYEQYF
CDR3nt: TGTGCCAGCAGCTTAAGGGACACCAGCTCCTACGAGCAGTACTTC

j_gene: TRBJ2-1
d_gene: TRBD2
len: 15
v_gene: TRBV7-6
abundance: NA
CDR3aa: CASKLAGTSYNEQFF
CDR3nt: TGTGCCAGCAAATTAGCGGGAACATCCTACAATGAGCAGTTCTTC

j_gene: TRBJ2-7
d_gene: NA
len: 13
v_gene: TRBV27
abundance: NA
CDR3aa: CASSFQGTYEQYF
CDR3nt: TGTGCCAGCAGTTTCCAGGGCACCTACGAGCAGTACTTC

j_gene: TRBJ2-5
d_gene: NA
len: 16
v_gene: TRBV28
abundance: NA
CDR3aa: CASSPVGPKSRETQYF
CDR3nt: TGTGCCAGCAGCCCAGTGGGACCCAAGTCACGAGAGACCCAGTACTTC

j_gene: TRBJ2-7
d_gene: NA
len: 13
v_gene: TRBV12-3/TRBV12-4
abundance: NA
CDR3aa: CASSPPLSYEQYF
CDR3nt: TGTGCCAGCAGTCCCCCCCTCTCCTACGAGCAGTACTTC

j_gene: TRBJ2-7
d_gene: NA
len: 14
v_gene: TRBV11-2
abundance: few
CDR3aa: CASRVPKPLYEQYF
CDR3nt: TGTGCCAGCAGGGTTCCCAAACCTCTCTACGAGCAGTACTTC

j_gene: TRBJ2-1
d_gene: TRBD2
len: 19
v_gene: TRBV7-6
abundance: few
CDR3aa: CAIPTVGTSGGATYNEQFF
CDR3nt: TGTGCCATCCCAACGGTCGGGACTAGCGGGGGGGCCACCTACAATGAGCAGTTCTTC

j_gene: TRBJ1-2
d_gene: TRBD1
len: 15
v_gene: TRBV12-3/TRBV12-4
abundance: once
CDR3aa: CASRAPSQGAAGYTF
CDR3nt: TGTGCCAGCAGGGCCCCCTCACAGGGGGCGGCTGGCTACACCTTC

j_gene: TRBJ1-5
d_gene: NA
len: 13
v_gene: TRBV2
abundance: few
CDR3aa: CATSGLRSQPQHF
CDR3nt: TGTGCCACCTCGGGACTCCGGAGTCAGCCCCAGCATTTT

j_gene: TRBJ2-7
d_gene: TRBD1
len: 14
v_gene: TRBV7-1
abundance: NA
CDR3aa: CASNPRDSHYEQYF
CDR3nt: TGTGCCAGCAACCCCCGGGACAGTCACTACGAGCAGTACTTC

j_gene: TRBJ2-7
d_gene: NA
len: 15
v_gene: TRBV7-3
abundance: NA
CDR3aa: CASSPGGGQPYEQYF
CDR3nt: TGTGCCAGCAGCCCCGGAGGGGGTCAACCCTACGAGCAGTACTTC